This T cell receptor (beta chain) was recovered during a study of shared clonotypes between healthy human individuals. Each PCR replicate run on unsorted PBMC took in approximately 310 ng DNA, 25,000 to 30,000 T cell genomes. Libraries were prepared by immunoSEQ multiplex PCR; TCRdb keeps only in-frame clonotypes and omits some of them. The sample yields under 600,000 clones, roughly 79% seen once. The source of this sequence is a woman aged 40 to 55 in good health. Some clones in this sample may be carry-over from other donors' samples. Sequenced: PBMCs.

In DNA, the CDR3 is TGCGCCAGCAGCCTAGGGGCCGGCTATGGCTACACCTTC. Protein: CASSLGAGYGYTF. V usage is TRBV4-3 and J usage is TRBJ1-2; tentative D call: TRBD1 (5 bases). Trimming took off 4 bases at V and 4 bases at J, with 10 bases between the two ends. The germline V gene encodes CDR1 LGHNA and CDR2 YSLEER. The CDR3 has 13 amino acids.